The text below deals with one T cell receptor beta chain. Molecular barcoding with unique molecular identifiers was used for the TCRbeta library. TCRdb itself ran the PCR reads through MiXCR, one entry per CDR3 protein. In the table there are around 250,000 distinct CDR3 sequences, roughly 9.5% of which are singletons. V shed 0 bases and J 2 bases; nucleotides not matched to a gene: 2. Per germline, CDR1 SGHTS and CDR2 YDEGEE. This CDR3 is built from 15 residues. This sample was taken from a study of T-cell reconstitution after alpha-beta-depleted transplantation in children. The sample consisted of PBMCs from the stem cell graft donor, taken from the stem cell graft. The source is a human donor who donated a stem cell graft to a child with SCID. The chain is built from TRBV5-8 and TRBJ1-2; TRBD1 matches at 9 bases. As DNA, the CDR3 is TGTGCCAGCAGCTTGGAAGGACAGGGGAACTATGGCTACACCTTC. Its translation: CASSLEGQGNYGYTF.